Below, one T cell receptor (beta chain) is given with its context. Its antigen is undetermined. The CDR3 is made up of 17 amino acids. The germline V and J ends were trimmed by 0 bases and 5 bases, with 16 bases remaining between them. CDR1 is LNHDA and CDR2 is SQIVND in the germline V gene (reference sequence). These data come from a study of a mutant IDH1 vaccine in newly diagnosed glioma. Profiling relied on immunoSEQ multiplex PCR, and the TCRdb table lists in-frame clones only, not all of them. The table has about 22,000 clones, 89% seen once. The time point was: week 11, during vaccination. Vaccination comprised doses that each held 300 ug of mutant IDH1 20-mer peptide, plus topical imiquimod.

This TCR was sampled from a woman aged 40 to 50 with glioma. The material was PBMCs, obtained from a glioma patient whose treatment included an IDH1 peptide vaccine. J is TRBJ2-2 and V is TRBV19, with D perhaps matching TRBD1 or TRBD2 (6 bases each). CDR3 region: CASSIDYGGTRTGELFF. In DNA form, the CDR3 reads TGTGCCAGTAGTATAGATTATGGCGGGACAAGGACCGGGGAGCTGTTTTTT. Looking up the rest from reference TRBV19 and TRBJ2-2 gives the full variable domain: DGGITQSPKYLFRKEGQNVTLSCEQNLNHDAMYWYRQDPGQGLRLIYYSQIVNDFQKGDIAEGYSVSREKKESFPLTVTSAQKNPTAFYLCASSIDYGGTRTGELFFGEGSRLTVL.